The 17 T cell receptor beta chains listed next were all sequenced from one sample in a study of blood T cell repertoires in COVID-19. Repertoires were generated with immunoSEQ multiplex PCR, while TCRdb's copy carries only in-frame clones and drops some. The sample carries hundreds of thousands of clones, approximately 87% recorded once. Sample: peripheral blood. The receptors were gathered from a woman aged 50 to 60 with COVID-19, enrolled during active disease.

The V gene is TRBV5-1, the J gene TRBJ1-2; 7 bases fit TRBD1. Germline V CDR1 and CDR2: SGHRS, YFSETQ. The V and J ends lost 7 bases and 1 base, in that order; junction bases with no gene match: 19. The CDR3 runs to 18 residues. The CDR3 sequence is CASAKTGFGRFDNYGYTF. The CDR3 DNA reads as TGCGCCAGCGCCAAGACAGGGTTCGGACGTTTTGATAACTATGGCTACACCTTC.

This clone showed up just once. The rearrangement links TRBV7-2 to TRBJ2-3, with TRBD2 matching over 7 bases. This CDR3 has 16 residues. Per germline, CDR1 SGHTA and CDR2 FQGNSA. V shed 0 bases, J shed 2 bases, and the junction held 5 bases outside the gene matches. In DNA, the CDR3 is TGTGCCAGCAGCTTAGCGCCTAGCGGATACACAGATACGCAGTATTTT. Its translation: CASSLAPSGYTDTQYF.

This rearrangement joins TRBV5-1 to TRBJ2-7, with a weak D call TRBD1 (6 bases). Deletions cut 4 bases from V and 3 bases from J, with 14 bases between. The CDR3 runs 14 residues. Per germline, CDR1 SGHRS and CDR2 YFSETQ. This chain's CDR3 is CASSDRDTSYEQYF. The DNA for the CDR3 is TGCGCCAGCAGCGACCGGGACACGAGCTACGAGCAGTACTTC. The full variable domain, its missing parts supplied by reference TRBV5-1 and TRBJ2-7, is KAGVTQTPRYLIKTRGQQVTLSCSPISGHRSVSWYQQTPGQGLQFLFEYFSETQRNKGNFPGRFSGRQFSNSRSEMNVSTLELGDSALYLCASSDRDTSYEQYFGPGTRLTVT.

This sequence joins TRBV9 and TRBJ1-1; D is unclear. The V gene lost 0 bases and the J gene lost 4 bases, with 16 bases spanning the gap. Germline loops: CDR1 SGDLS, CDR2 YYNGEE. This CDR3 comprises 16 residues. As DNA, the CDR3 is TGTGCCAGCAGCGTAGGGGGAGCAGGACTGGGCACTGAAGCTTTCTTT. This encodes CASSVGGAGLGTEAFF. The full variable domain, rest sourced from reference TRBV9 and TRBJ1-1, is DSGVTQTPKHLITATGQRVTLRCSPRSGDLSVYWYQQSLDQGLQFLIQYYNGEERAKGNILERFSAQQFPDLHSELNLSSLELGDSALYFCASSVGGAGLGTEAFFGQGTRLTVV.

The sample holds one count of this clone. This chain joins TRBV6-1 and TRBJ2-5, with D tentatively TRBD2 (6 bases). V gave up 2 bases and J gave up 0 bases, with 13 bases separating them. Germline loops: CDR1 MNHNS, CDR2 SASEGT. The CDR3 covers 16 residues. The DNA of the CDR3 is TGTGCCAGCAGTGAAAGGGGACTCGCAAACCAAGAGACCCAGTACTTC. Encoded protein: CASSERGLANQETQYF.

This chain uses TRBV30 with TRBJ1-6; 9 nucleotides match TRBD1. Germline CDR1 is GTSNPN and CDR2 is SVGIG (reference sequence). The CDR3 contains 13 residues. Trimming removed 4 bases from V and 10 bases from J; junction bases left unmatched: 5. This CDR3 reads CAWILQGASPLHF. The DNA of the CDR3 is TGTGCCTGGATCCTACAGGGGGCCTCACCCCTCCACTTT.

The V call is TRBV4-1, the J call TRBJ2-1; D may be TRBD1 (5 bases). The CDR3 has 15 amino acids. The germline V gene has CDR1 MGHRA and CDR2 YSYEKL. V was pared by 3 bases and J by 7 bases, with 16 bases between. In DNA form, the CDR3 reads TGCGCCAGCAGCCATTCAGGGTTAAGTGCGAATGAGCAGTTCTTC. It translates to CASSHSGLSANEQFF.

The chain couples TRBV4-2 to TRBJ2-7, with a weak D call TRBD1 (5 bases). The CDR3 runs 16 residues. Trimming took 6 bases from V and 0 from J, leaving 18 bases between them. Germline-derived CDR1 and CDR2 are LGHNA and YNFKEQ. Here the CDR3 DNA reads TGTGCCAGCAGTCAATCAGATACAGGTTCCTCCTACGAGCAGTACTTC. Its translation: CASSQSDTGSSYEQYF.

The chain combines TRBV5-6 with TRBJ2-7; D is unresolved. Trimming stripped 1 base from V and 2 bases from J, with 13 bases between. CDR3 length: 15 residues. The V gene's germline CDR1 is SGHDT and CDR2 YYEEEE. Written as DNA, the CDR3 is TGTGCCAGCAGCTTGCTAACAGAGCAAACCTACGAGCAGTACTTC. Translated: CASSLLTEQTYEQYF.

Written as DNA, the CDR3 is TGTGCCAGCAGGAGGACAGTGACTTCCTACGAGCAGTACTTC. Residues: CASRRTVTSYEQYF. The V gene is TRBV6-5, the J gene TRBJ2-7; a weak D match, TRBD1 (6 bases). Trimming left V 6 bases short and J 1 base short, with 13 bases between. Germline V lookup: CDR1 MNHEY, CDR2 SVGAGI. This CDR3 region has 14 residues.

V gene TRBV24-1 combines with J gene TRBJ2-3, with 14 bases fitting TRBD2. From germline, CDR1 is KGHDR and CDR2 SFDVKD. The CDR3 totals 16 residues. J lost 3 bases, V lost 5 bases, and 3 bases had no gene match. In nucleotides, the CDR3 is TGTGCCACCAGTGCCAGACTAGCGGGAGGGACAGATACGCAGTATTTT. Translating it yields CATSARLAGGTDTQYF.

J is TRBJ1-3 and V is TRBV6-5, with 7 nucleotides matching TRBD1. V trimming: 6 bases; J trimming: 4 bases; junction bases outside the gene matches: 9. The CDR3 has 15 amino acids. Germline V gives CDR1 MNHEY, CDR2 SVGAGI. CDR3 sequence (DNA): TGTGCCAGCAGCCGACAGGGCTCGGGGGGAAACACCATATATTTT. It encodes CASSRQGSGGNTIYF.

The chain couples TRBV3-1 (or the pseudogene TRBV3-2) to TRBJ2-3, with 8 bases identical to TRBD1. V gave up 1 base and J gave up 5 bases; unmatched junction bases: 8. The CDR3 is 16 residues long. Germline loops: CDR1 LGHDT, CDR2 YNNKEL (reference sequence). CDR3 nucleotide sequence: TGTGCCAGCAGCCAAGGTTGGACAGGGTTTGAAGATACGCAGTATTTT. As protein: CASSQGWTGFEDTQYF.

The J gene is TRBJ2-1, the V gene TRBV29-1; D not certain. The germline gives CDR1 SQVTM, CDR2 ANQGSEA. V lost 7 bases, J lost 0 bases, and 16 bases lay in between. The CDR3 has 15 amino acids. The CDR3 protein is CSALPSGFSYNEQFF. Written as DNA, the CDR3 is TGCAGCGCCCTCCCTTCGGGTTTCTCCTACAATGAGCAGTTCTTC.

The V and J genes are TRBV5-6 and TRBJ2-1; 10 bases align to TRBD2. The V segment lost 0 bases and the J segment 0 bases; nucleotides outside the gene matches: 6. CDR3 length: 18 amino acids. Germline V CDR1 and CDR2: SGHDT, YYEEEE. CDR3 region: CASSLVGLALSSYNEQFF. The CDR3 DNA reads as TGTGCCAGCAGCTTGGTGGGACTAGCGTTGAGCTCCTACAATGAGCAGTTCTTC.

The rearrangement joins TRBV3-1 (or the pseudogene TRBV3-2) to TRBJ1-2; possible D gene TRBD1, 6 bases. Germline V lookup: CDR1 LGHDT, CDR2 YNNKEL (reference sequence). V shed 2 bases and J shed 7 bases, with 11 bases lying between them. The CDR3 totals 13 residues. CDR3 bases: TGTGCCAGCAGCCAAACAGGGTACCGTGGCTACACCTTC. Translated: CASSQTGYRGYTF.

The chain uses TRBV5-1 and TRBJ2-2; TRBD1 agrees at 8 bases. This CDR3 has 17 residues. The ends lost 5 bases at V and 3 bases at J; junction bases unmatched: 12. Germline assignment: CDR1 SGHRS and CDR2 YFSETQ. The CDR3 sequence is CASSLNGQGGYTGELFF. CDR3 nucleotide sequence: TGCGCCAGCAGTCTTAACGGACAGGGAGGATACACCGGGGAGCTGTTTTTT.